A single sample is the source of the 19 T cell receptor beta chains below, sequenced in a study of T cells expressing NK-cell markers. Reprocessing the 5' RACE reads, TCRdb reports a single entry for every CDR3 protein and omits DNA. The sample's table shows roughly 280,000 distinct CDR3 sequences. The sequenced material came from blood T cells: a sorted CD56 or NKG2C T cell subset, CD4+ or CD8+ T cells, or bulk PBMC T cells (not recorded which). All receptors come from a young man in good health.

This chain connects TRBV4-3 to TRBJ2-1; TCRdb's D call of TRBD2 is untestable without DNA. Germline V gene sequence: CDR1 LGHNA, CDR2 YSLEER. This CDR3 is built from 15 residues. The CDR3 sequence: CASSSWGGDGNEQFF.

The chain has TRBV9 and TRBJ2-1; the TRBD2 assignment by TCRdb is unverifiable without DNA. This CDR3 spans 16 amino acids. Looked up from germline, CDR1 is SGDLS and CDR2 is YYNGEE. The CDR3 reads CASSVGTSGSYNEQFF.

The rearrangement uses TRBV5-4 and TRBJ2-1; the D call of TRBD2 rests on TCRdb alone, since no DNA is present to check it. CDR3 size: 15 residues. Germline CDR1 reads SGHNT; CDR2 reads YYREEE (reference sequence). The CDR3 region is CASSHGTSEWDEQFF.

This chain connects TRBV9 to TRBJ2-1; the TCRdb D gene call, TRBD1, has no DNA to confirm it. The CDR3 is 16 amino acids. In germline, CDR1 is SGDLS, CDR2 YYNGEE. CDR3 region: CASSVSAGTGYNEQFF.

V and J are TRBV7-2 and TRBJ2-3; without DNA, the TCRdb call of TRBD1 cannot be checked. The CDR3 consists of 14 residues. The germline V gene encodes CDR1 SGHTA and CDR2 FQGNSA. The chain's CDR3 is CASSLQDRADTQYF.

The V gene is TRBV4-3, the J gene TRBJ1-4; TCRdb's D call of TRBD1 is untestable without DNA. The CDR3 runs 15 residues. Germline V gene lookup returns CDR1 LGHNA and CDR2 YSLEER. CDR3 sequence: CASSQDRGQSEKLFF.

The chain uses TRBV12-3 or TRBV12-4 and TRBJ2-1; no DNA is available, so the TRBD1 call from TCRdb remains unchecked. This CDR3 contains 15 residues. Here the CDR3 reads CASSLGTGEKGEQFF.

The chain recombines TRBV20-1 with TRBJ2-3; TCRdb picks TRBD1, but there is no DNA to check that call. CDR3 size: 14 residues. Germline CDR1 reads DFQATT; CDR2 reads SNEGSKA (reference sequence). The CDR3 region is CSARRGTSADTQYF.

The CDR3 sequence: CASSPPFGTGKAKNIQYF. The chain couples TRBV18 to TRBJ2-4; TCRdb gives TRBD1 as the D gene, but with no DNA this cannot be confirmed. CDR3 length: 18 amino acids. CDR1 is KGHSH, CDR2 LQKENI, per germline. The variable domain in full, with the rest retrieved from reference TRBV18 and TRBJ2-4, is NAGVMQNPRHLVRRRGQEARLRCSPMKGHSHVYWYRQLPEEGLKFMVYLQKENIIDESGMPKERFSAEFPKEGPSILRIQQVVRGDSAAYFCASSPPFGTGKAKNIQYFGAGTRLSVL.

The rearrangement joins TRBV23-1 to TRBJ2-1; TCRdb picks TRBD1, but there is no DNA to check that call. TRBV23-1 falls under the ORF class, with uncertain function. The CDR3 runs to 16 residues. CDR3 sequence: CASTPDGTILDNEQFF.

The V and J genes are TRBV20-1 and TRBJ1-1; TCRdb indicates TRBD1, and absent DNA this call remains unverified. The CDR3 is made up of 13 amino acids. Germline assignment: CDR1 DFQATT and CDR2 SNEGSKA (reference sequence). The CDR3 sequence: CSAYLDRASEAFF.

V usage is TRBV15 and J usage is TRBJ2-5; without DNA, the TCRdb call of TRBD2 cannot be checked. CDR3 length: 15 amino acids. Germline loops: CDR1 LNHNV, CDR2 YYDKDF (reference sequence). The CDR3 region is CATSRDWSGKETQYF. The full variable domain, in which reference TRBV15 and TRBJ2-5 provide the parts outside the CDR3, is DAMVIQNPRYQVTQFGKPVTLSCSQTLNHNVMYWYQQKSSQAPKLLFHYYDKDFNNEADTPDNFQSRRPNTSFCFLDIRSPGLGDTAMYLCATSRDWSGKETQYFGPGTRLLVL.

The chain combines TRBV10-3 with TRBJ2-1. Germline CDR1 reads ENHRY; CDR2 reads SYGVKD. The CDR3 loop spans 12 amino acids. The CDR3: CAISRTFDEQFF.

The rearrangement joins TRBV24-1 to TRBJ2-4; TCRdb outputs TRBD2, but without DNA this stays unchecked. Germline values: CDR1 KGHDR, CDR2 SFDVKD. The CDR3 length is 14 residues. The CDR3 sequence is CATSVGTSGNIQYF.

The rearrangement joins TRBV5-1 to TRBJ2-5. The length of the CDR3 is 12 residues. Germline V gene sequence: CDR1 SGHRS, CDR2 YFSETQ. CDR3: CASSLREETQYF.

The V and J genes are TRBV4-1 and TRBJ2-5; TCRdb indicates TRBD2, and absent DNA this call remains unverified. The CDR3 has 18 amino acids. Germline-derived CDR1 and CDR2 are MGHRA and YSYEKL. CDR3 sequence: CASSPGTSGINLQETQYF.

The V call is TRBV24-1, the J call TRBJ2-5; checking the TCRdb D call of TRBD2 is not possible without DNA. The CDR3 loop spans 16 amino acids. The germline gives CDR1 KGHDR, CDR2 SFDVKD. The CDR3 loop is CATSDYRTSSRETQYF.

J is TRBJ1-1 and V is TRBV4-1; the TCRdb D gene call, TRBD1, has no DNA to confirm it. From germline, CDR1 is MGHRA and CDR2 YSYEKL. CDR3 length equals 18 residues. CDR3 sequence: CASSQEIHRALMNTEAFF.

The genes are TRBV20-1 and TRBJ2-7; TCRdb picks TRBD2, but there is no DNA to check that call. This CDR3 is built from 13 residues. Germline CDR1 and CDR2: DFQATT and SNEGSKA (reference sequence). CDR3 residues: CSADRVGGGEQYF.